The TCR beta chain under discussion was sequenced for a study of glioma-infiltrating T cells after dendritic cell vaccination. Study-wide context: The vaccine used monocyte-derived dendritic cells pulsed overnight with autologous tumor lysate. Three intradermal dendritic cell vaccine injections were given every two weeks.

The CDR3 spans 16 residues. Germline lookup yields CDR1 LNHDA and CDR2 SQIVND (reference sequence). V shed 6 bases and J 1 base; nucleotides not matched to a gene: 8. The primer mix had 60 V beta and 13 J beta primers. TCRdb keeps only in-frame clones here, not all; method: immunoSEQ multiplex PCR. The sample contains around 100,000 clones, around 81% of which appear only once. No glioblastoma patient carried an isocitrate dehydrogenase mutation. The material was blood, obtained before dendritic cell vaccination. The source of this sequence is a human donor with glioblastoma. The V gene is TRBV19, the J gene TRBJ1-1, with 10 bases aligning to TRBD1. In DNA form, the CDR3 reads TGTGCCAGTAGCGACAGGGGGCTTAAAGGGAACACTGAAGCTTTCTTT. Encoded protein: CASSDRGLKGNTEAFF.